The following is a T cell receptor beta chain sequence with its context. Its cognate antigen is unknown. The data are from a study of Tregs in tolerant kidney transplant recipients. The repertoire was sequenced with immunoSEQ multiplex PCR; TCRdb's copy has only in-frame clones and lacks some. In the table there are about 46,000 clones, more than 80% of which are singletons. Unstimulated Tregs (CD4+CD25+CD127-) and CD4+CD25- non-Tregs were sorted from PBMCs. Regulatory T cells were sorted from thawed PBMCs rested overnight at 37°C with about 210 IU/ml IL-2. The germline CDR1 and CDR2 sequences are LNHNV and YYDKDF (reference sequence). This CDR3 comprises 14 residues. The V end was cut by 0 bases, the J end by 8 bases, with 13 bases between. General observations from the study: Tregs expanded with activated donor B cells seemed most donor-specific.

The source is a human donor in good health. The V gene is TRBV15, the J gene TRBJ2-5; D tentatively fits TRBD1 or TRBD2 (5 bases each). The sequenced sample was Tregs from blood. Here the CDR3 reads CATSRDRAGRTQYF. In DNA, the CDR3 is TGTGCCACCAGCAGAGATCGGGCAGGGAGAACCCAGTACTTC.